This T cell receptor beta chain is from a study of T cells in localized non-small cell lung cancer. General study results and limits: A higher density of T cells in blood coincided with extended overall survival.

TCRdb's copy holds only in-frame clones and misses some; the assay was immunoSEQ multiplex PCR. This table holds about 34,000 clones, 90% to 95% found once. From germline, CDR1 is MNHEY and CDR2 SVGAGI. V was cut by 5 bases and J by 3 bases, with 5 bases left in between. The CDR3 extends over 11 amino acids. Concerning this clone itself: Its antigen remains unknown.

This sample comprised peripheral blood, obtained before any cancer treatment. The chain is built from TRBV6-5 and TRBJ2-7; D is unresolved. The TCR sequence derives from a woman aged 40 to 75 with stage I lung adenocarcinoma. The CDR3 loop is CASSKLYEQYF. CDR3 coding DNA: TGTGCCAGCAGTAAGCTCTACGAGCAGTACTTC.